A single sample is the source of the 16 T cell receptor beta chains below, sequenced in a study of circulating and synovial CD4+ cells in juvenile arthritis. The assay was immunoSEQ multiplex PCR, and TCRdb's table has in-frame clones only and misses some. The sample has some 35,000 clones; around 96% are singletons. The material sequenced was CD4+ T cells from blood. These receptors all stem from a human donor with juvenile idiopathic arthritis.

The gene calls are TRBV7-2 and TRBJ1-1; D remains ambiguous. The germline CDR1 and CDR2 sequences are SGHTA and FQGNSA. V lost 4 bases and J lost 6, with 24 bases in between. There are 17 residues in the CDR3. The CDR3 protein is CASSSTTFWVKEPEAFF. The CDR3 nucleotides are TGTGCCAGCAGCTCAACGACCTTCTGGGTAAAGGAGCCTGAAGCTTTCTTT.

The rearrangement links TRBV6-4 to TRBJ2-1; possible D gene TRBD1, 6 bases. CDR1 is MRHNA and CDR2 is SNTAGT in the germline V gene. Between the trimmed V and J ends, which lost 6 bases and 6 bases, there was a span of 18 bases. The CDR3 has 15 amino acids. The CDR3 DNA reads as TGTGCCAGCAGCCCCTCTTGGGGGCGATCCAATGAGCAGTTCTTC. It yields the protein CASSPSWGRSNEQFF.

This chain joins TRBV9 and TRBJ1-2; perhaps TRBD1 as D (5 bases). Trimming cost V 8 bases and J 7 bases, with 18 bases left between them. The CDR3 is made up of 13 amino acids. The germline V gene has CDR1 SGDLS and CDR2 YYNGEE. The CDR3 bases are TGTGCCAGTGGGGAGGGGTCGATTGCTGGCTACACCTTC. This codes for CASGEGSIAGYTF.

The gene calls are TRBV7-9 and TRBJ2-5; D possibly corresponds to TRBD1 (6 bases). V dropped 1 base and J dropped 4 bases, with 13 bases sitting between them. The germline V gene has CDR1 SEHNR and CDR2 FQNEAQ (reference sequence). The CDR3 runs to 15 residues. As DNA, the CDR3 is TGTGCCAGCAGCTTAGTGTCAGGCAGGGGAGAGACCCAGTACTTC. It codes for CASSLVSGRGETQYF.

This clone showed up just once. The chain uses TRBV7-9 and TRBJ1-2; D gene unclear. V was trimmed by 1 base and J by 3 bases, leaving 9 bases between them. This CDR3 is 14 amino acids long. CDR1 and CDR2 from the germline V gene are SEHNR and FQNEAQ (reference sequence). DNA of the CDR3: TGTGCCAGCAGCTTAGTCCCGGAGCACTATGGCTACACCTTC. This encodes CASSLVPEHYGYTF.

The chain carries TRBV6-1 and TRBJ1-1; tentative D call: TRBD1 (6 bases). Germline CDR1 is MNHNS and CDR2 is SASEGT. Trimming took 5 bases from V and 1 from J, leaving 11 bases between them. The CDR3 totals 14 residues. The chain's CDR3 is CASSWTDGNTEAFF. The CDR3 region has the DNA TGTGCCAGCAGTTGGACAGACGGGAACACTGAAGCTTTCTTT.

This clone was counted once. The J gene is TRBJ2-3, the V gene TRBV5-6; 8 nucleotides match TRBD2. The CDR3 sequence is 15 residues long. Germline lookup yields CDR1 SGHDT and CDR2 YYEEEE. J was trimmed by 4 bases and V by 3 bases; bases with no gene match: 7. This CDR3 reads CASSWWVGGADTQYF. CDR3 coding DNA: TGTGCCAGCAGCTGGTGGGTCGGGGGGGCAGATACGCAGTATTTT. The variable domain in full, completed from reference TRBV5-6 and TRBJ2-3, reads DAGVTQSPTHLIKTRGQQVTLRCSPKSGHDTVSWYQQALGQGPQFIFQYYEEEERQRGNFPDRFSGHQFPNYSSELNVNALLLGDSALYLCASSWWVGGADTQYFGPGTRLTVL.

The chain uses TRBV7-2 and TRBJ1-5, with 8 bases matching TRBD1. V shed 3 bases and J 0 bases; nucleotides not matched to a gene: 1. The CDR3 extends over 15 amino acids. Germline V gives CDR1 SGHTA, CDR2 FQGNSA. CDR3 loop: CASSFRGRSNQPQHF. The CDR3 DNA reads TGTGCCAGCAGCTTCAGGGGGCGTAGCAATCAGCCCCAGCATTTT.

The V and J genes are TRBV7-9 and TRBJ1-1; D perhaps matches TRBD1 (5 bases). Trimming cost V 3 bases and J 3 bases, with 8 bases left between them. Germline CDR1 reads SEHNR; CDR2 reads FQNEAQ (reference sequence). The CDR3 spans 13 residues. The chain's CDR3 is CASSLTGDTEAFF. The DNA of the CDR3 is TGTGCCAGCAGCTTGACGGGGGACACTGAAGCTTTCTTT.

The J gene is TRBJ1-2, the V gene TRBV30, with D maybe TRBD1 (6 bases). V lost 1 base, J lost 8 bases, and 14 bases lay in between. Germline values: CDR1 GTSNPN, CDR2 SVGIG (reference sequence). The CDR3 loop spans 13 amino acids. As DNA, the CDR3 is TGTGCCTGGAGTGGGGGGGGCGCGAGGGGCTACACCTTC. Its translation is CAWSGGGARGYTF.

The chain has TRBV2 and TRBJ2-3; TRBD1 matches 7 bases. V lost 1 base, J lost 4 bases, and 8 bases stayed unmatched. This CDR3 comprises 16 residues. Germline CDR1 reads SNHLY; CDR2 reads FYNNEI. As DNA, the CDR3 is TGTGCCAGCAGTGAAGAGGGGGCAGGGAATTCAGATACGCAGTATTTT. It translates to CASSEEGAGNSDTQYF.

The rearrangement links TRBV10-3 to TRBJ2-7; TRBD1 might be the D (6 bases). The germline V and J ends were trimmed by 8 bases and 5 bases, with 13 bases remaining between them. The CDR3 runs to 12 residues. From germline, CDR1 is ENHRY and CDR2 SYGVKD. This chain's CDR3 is CAIGSGVNEQYF. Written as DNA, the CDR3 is TGTGCCATCGGGTCAGGGGTCAACGAGCAGTACTTC.

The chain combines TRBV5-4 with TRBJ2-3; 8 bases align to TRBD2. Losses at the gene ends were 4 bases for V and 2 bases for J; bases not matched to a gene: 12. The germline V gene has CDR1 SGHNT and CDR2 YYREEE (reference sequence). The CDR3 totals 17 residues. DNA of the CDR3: TGTGCCAGCAGCCCCCTCGCGGGTAGCGGGGCCACAGATACGCAGTATTTT. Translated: CASSPLAGSGATDTQYF.

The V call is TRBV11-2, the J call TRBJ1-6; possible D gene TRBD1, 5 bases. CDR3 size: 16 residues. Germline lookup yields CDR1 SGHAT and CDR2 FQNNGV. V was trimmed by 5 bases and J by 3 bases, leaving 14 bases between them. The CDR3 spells CASSLGIGGYNSPLHF. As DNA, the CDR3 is TGTGCCAGCAGCCTAGGGATCGGGGGCTATAATTCACCCCTCCACTTT.

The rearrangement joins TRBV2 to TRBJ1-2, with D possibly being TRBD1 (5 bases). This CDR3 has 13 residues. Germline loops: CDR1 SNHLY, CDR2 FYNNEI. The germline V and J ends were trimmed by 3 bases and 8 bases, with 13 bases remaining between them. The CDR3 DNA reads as TGTGCCAGCAGTGAGGGGCAGAGGCAGGGCTACACCTTC. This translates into CASSEGQRQGYTF.

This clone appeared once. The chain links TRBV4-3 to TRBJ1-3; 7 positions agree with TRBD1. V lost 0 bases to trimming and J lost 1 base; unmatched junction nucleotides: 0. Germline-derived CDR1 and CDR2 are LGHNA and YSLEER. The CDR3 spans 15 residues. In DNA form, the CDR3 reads TGCGCCAGCAGCCAAGAGACAGGGTCTGGAAACACCATATATTTT. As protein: CASSQETGSGNTIYF.